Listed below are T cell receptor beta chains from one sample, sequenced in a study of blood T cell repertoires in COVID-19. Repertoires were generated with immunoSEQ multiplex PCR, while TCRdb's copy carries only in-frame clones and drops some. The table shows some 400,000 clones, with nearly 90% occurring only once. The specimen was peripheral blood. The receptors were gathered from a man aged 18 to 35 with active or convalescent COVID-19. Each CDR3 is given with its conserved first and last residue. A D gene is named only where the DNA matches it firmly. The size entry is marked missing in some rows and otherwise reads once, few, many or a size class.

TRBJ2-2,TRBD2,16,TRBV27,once,TGTGCCAGCAGTTTTTCTACTAGCGGGGTCACCGGGGAGCTGTTTTTT,CASSFSTSGVTGELFF
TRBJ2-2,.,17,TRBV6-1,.,TGTGCCAGCAGTGAGGTTTTTACGGGACTTGGAACCGGGGAGCTGTTTTTT,CASSEVFTGLGTGELFF
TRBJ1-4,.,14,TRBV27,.,TGTGCCAGCAGTTTGGGAGGGGCTAATGAAAAACTGTTTTTT,CASSLGGANEKLFF
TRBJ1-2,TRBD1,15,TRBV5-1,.,TGCGCCAGCAGCTTTCAGGGGGCAATTGACTATGGCTACACCTTC,CASSFQGAIDYGYTF
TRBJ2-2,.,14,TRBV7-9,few,TGTGCCAGCAGCTCGCGACAGCCCACCGGGGAGCTGTTTTTT,CASSSRQPTGELFF
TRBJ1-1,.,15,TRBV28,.,TGTGCCATCTTGGACAGCAAAGGAGGAAACACTGAAGCTTTCTTT,CAILDSKGGNTEAFF
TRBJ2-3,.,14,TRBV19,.,TGTGCCAGTAAGACTTATTCTAGCACAGATACGCAGTATTTT,CASKTYSSTDTQYF
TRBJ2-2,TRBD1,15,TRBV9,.,TGTGCCAGCAGCGTAGTGGCAGGGGGCACCGGGGAGCTGTTTTTT,CASSVVAGGTGELFF
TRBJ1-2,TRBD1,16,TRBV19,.,TGTGCCACCACTCCGGACAGGGGAACTGGGGGCTATGGCTACACCTTC,CATTPDRGTGGYGYTF
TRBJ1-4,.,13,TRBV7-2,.,TGTGCCAGCAGCTTAGTGGCAGGCGAAAAACTGTTTTTT,CASSLVAGEKLFF
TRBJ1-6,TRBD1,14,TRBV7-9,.,TGTGCCAGCAGCTTCGACAGGGGGCGAACACCCCTCCACTTT,CASSFDRGRTPLHF
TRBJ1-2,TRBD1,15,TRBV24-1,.,TGTGCCACCAGTGACTCACAGGGGGCGTCTTCTGGCTACACCTTC,CATSDSQGASSGYTF
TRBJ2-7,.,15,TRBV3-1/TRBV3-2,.,TGTGCCAGCAGCCGAAGAGCCGAGGGGGGGTACGAGCAGTACTTC,CASSRRAEGGYEQYF
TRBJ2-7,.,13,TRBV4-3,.,TGCGCCAGCAGCCCAGACCAGGGCGGCGAGCAGTACTTC,CASSPDQGGEQYF
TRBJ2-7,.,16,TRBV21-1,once,TGTGCCAGCAGCAAAGACGAACAGGGGGCTGTCTACGAGCAGTACTTC,CASSKDEQGAVYEQYF
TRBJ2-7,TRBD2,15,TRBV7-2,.,TGTGCCAGCAGCTACTATAGCGGGAGGGCAGGTGAGCAGTACTTC,CASSYYSGRAGEQYF
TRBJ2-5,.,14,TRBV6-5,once,TGTGCCAGCCACCTTTGGCAGGGGCAAGAGACCCAGTACTTC,CASHLWQGQETQYF
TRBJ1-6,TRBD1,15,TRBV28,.,TGTGCCAGCAGCGGCGAGGGGGCTAGGGACTCACCCCTCCACTTT,CASSGEGARDSPLHF
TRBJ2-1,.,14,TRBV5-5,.,TGTGCCAGCAGCCGGGGACTCGAATACAATGAGCAGTTCTTC,CASSRGLEYNEQFF
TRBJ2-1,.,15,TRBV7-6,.,TGTGCCAGCAGCTTAGTTTTTGGGAGTTACAATGAGCAGTTCTTC,CASSLVFGSYNEQFF
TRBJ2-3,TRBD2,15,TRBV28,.,TGTGCCAGCAGTTCTAGCGGGGGTTCCACAGATACGCAGTATTTT,CASSSSGGSTDTQYF
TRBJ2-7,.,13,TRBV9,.,TGTGCCAGCAGCGACAGGGAGGGTAACGAGCAGTACTTC,CASSDREGNEQYF
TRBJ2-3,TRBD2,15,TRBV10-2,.,TGCGCCAGCCGGGGACTAGCGGGTTATGCAGATACGCAGTATTTT,CASRGLAGYADTQYF
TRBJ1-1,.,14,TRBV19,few,TGTGCCAGTAGTATAGGCGGGTTGCCCACTGAAGCTTTCTTT,CASSIGGLPTEAFF
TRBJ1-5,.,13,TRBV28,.,TGTGCCAGCAGTGGGGACACGTCTCAGCCCCAGCATTTT,CASSGDTSQPQHF
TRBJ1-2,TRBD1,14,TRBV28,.,TGTGCCAGTAGGAGTACAGGGGTAAGGTATGGCTACACCTTC,CASRSTGVRYGYTF
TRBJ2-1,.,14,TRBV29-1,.,TGCAGCGTTGACCAGATTGGACAATACAATGAGCAGTTCTTC,CSVDQIGQYNEQFF
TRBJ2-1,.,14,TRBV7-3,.,TGTGCCAGCAGCGACCCCGAGACTACGAGTGAGCAGTTCTTC,CASSDPETTSEQFF
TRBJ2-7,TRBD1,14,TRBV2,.,TGTGCCAGCAGTGAAAGAGGACAGGGTTACGAGCAGTACTTC,CASSERGQGYEQYF
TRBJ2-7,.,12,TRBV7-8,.,TGTGCCAGCAGAAAAGGGGGGGACGAGCAGTACTTC,CASRKGGDEQYF
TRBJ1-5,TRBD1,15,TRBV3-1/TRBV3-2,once,TGTGCCAGCAGCGACTCCGGGACAGCGAATCAGCCCCAGCATTTT,CASSDSGTANQPQHF
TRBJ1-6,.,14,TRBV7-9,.,TGTGCCAGCAGCTTAGAGGCGGCGGTTTCACCCCTCCACTTT,CASSLEAAVSPLHF
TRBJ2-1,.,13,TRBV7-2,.,TGTGCCAGCAGCGGGGAGGCTAGCATTGAGCAGTTCTTC,CASSGEASIEQFF
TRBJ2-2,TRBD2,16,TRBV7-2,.,TGTGCCAGCAGCAAGGGACTAGCGGGGGCCGAAGGGGAGCTGTTTTTT,CASSKGLAGAEGELFF
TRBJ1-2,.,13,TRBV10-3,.,TGTGCCATCAGTAATCAGGGCCTCGCGGGCTACACCTTC,CAISNQGLAGYTF
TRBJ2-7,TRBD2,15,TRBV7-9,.,TGTGCCAGCAATATCGCTGGACTAGCGGCTTACGAGCAGTACTTC,CASNIAGLAAYEQYF